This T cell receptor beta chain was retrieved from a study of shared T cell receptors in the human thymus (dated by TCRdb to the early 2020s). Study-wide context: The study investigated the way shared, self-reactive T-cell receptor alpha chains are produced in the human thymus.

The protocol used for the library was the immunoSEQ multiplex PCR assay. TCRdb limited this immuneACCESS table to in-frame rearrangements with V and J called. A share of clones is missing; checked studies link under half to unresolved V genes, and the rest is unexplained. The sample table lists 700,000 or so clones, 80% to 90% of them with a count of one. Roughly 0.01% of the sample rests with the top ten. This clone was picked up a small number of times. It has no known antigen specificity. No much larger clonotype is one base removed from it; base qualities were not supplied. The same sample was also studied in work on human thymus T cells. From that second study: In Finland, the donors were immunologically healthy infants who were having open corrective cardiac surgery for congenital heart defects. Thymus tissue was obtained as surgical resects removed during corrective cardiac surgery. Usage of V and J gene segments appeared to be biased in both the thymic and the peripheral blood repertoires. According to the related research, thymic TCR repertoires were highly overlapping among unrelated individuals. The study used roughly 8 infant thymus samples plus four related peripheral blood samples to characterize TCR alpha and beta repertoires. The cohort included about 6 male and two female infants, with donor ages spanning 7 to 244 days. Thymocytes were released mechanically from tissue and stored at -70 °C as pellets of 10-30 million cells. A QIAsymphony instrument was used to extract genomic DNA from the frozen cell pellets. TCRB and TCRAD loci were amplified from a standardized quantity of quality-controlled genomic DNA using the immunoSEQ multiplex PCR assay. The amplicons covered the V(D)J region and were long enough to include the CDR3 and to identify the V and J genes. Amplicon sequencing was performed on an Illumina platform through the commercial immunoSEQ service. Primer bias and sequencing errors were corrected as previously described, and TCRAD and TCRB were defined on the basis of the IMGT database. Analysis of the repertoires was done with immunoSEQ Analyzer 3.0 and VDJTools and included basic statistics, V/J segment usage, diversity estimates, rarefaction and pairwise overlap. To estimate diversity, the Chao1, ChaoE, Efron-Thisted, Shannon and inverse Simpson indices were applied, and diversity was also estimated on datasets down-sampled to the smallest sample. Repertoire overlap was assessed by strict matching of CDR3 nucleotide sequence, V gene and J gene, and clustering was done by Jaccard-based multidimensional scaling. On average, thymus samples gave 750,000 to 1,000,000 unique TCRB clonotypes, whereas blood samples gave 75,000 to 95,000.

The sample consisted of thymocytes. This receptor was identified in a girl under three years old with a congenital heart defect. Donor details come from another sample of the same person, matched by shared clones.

The DNA sequence is given as TGTGCCAGCTCACTAGGACAGGGGGAAGAGACCCAGTACTTC. Its coded protein is CASSLGQGEETQYF. This sequence uses TRBV18 and TRBJ2-5; 10 bases in between match TRBD1. Germline trimming amounts to 4 bases on V and 3 bases on J, with 2 as the count of junction bases outside the gene matches. The germline V gene provides CDR1 KGHSH and CDR2 LQKENI. The CDR3 goes from the cysteine to the phenylalanine over 14 residues. The sequence is cut down to CDR3 DNA, 42 bases in frame from base 1.